Below are 23 T cell receptor beta chains sequenced from a single sample in a study of technical replicates of blood from several donors. Using immunoSEQ multiplex PCR, the repertoire was profiled, and TCRdb retains in-frame clones only, with some absent. The sample consists of 85,000 to 100,000 clones, 95% of them appearing once. Sequences were obtained from T cells isolated from PBMCs. The receptors were sampled from a human donor in good health.

V usage is TRBV6-1 and J usage is TRBJ2-1, with a possible D match to TRBD1 (5 bases). The CDR3 contains 13 residues. CDR1 and CDR2 (germline): MNHNS, SASEGT. The V and J ends lost 3 bases and 5 bases respectively, with 8 bases between them. The CDR3 DNA reads TGTGCCAGCAGTGATGACAGTAACAATGAGCAGTTCTTC. It codes for CASSDDSNNEQFF.

V and J are TRBV2 and TRBJ2-5, with 16 bases matching TRBD2. V was pared by 6 bases and J by 3 bases, with 7 bases of the junction left unmatched. Germline values: CDR1 SNHLY, CDR2 FYNNEI. The CDR3 has 17 amino acids. Here the CDR3 reads CASSGGLAGGIEETQYF. As DNA, the CDR3 is TGTGCCAGCAGCGGGGGACTAGCGGGAGGGATCGAAGAGACCCAGTACTTC. Full variable domain (outside the CDR3, taken from reference TRBV2 and TRBJ2-5): EPEVTQTPSHQVTQMGQEVILRCVPISNHLYFYWYRQILGQKVEFLVSFYNNEISEKSEIFDDQFSVERPDGSNFTLKIRSTKLEDSAMYFCASSGGLAGGIEETQYFGPGTRLLVL.

The rearrangement uses TRBV18 and TRBJ1-1; 8 nucleotides align to TRBD1. The germline gives CDR1 KGHSH, CDR2 LQKENI. V gave up 5 bases and J gave up 8 bases; unmatched junction bases: 4. The CDR3 extends over 12 amino acids. The CDR3 loop is CASSERTGEAFF. As DNA, the CDR3 is TGTGCCAGCTCAGAGCGGACAGGGGAAGCTTTCTTT.

The V gene is TRBV19, the J gene TRBJ1-1; a possible D gene is TRBD1 (5 bases). The V end was cut by 4 bases, the J end by 2 bases, with 11 bases between. Germline CDR1 LNHDA, CDR2 SQIVND (reference sequence). The length of the CDR3 is 14 residues. The CDR3 here is CASSSDSTNTEAFF. CDR3 DNA: TGTGCCAGTAGTAGCGACAGTACTAACACTGAAGCTTTCTTT.

This clone has just one count. The chain joins TRBV20-1 to TRBJ2-7; D unclear. Trimming pared 3 bases from V and 7 bases from J, leaving 10 bases between. CDR3 length equals 11 residues. Germline-derived CDR1 and CDR2 are DFQATT and SNEGSKA (reference sequence). CDR3 sequence: CSARLAWEQYF. DNA of the CDR3: TGCAGTGCTAGGCTCGCGTGGGAGCAGTACTTC.

This sequence joins TRBV4-1 and TRBJ2-5; the D gene is possibly TRBD2 (5 bases). CDR3 length: 16 residues. V was pared by 1 base and J by 3 bases, with 15 bases between. CDR1 and CDR2 (germline): MGHRA, YSYEKL. CDR3 loop: CASSQVGRSLKETQYF. CDR3 DNA sequence: TGCGCCAGCAGCCAAGTGGGGAGATCCTTGAAAGAGACCCAGTACTTC.

The V and J genes are TRBV5-1 and TRBJ2-7, with 7 bases fitting TRBD1. The CDR3 length is 14 residues. Looked up from germline, CDR1 is SGHRS and CDR2 is YFSETQ. J lost 3 bases, V lost 4 bases, and 7 bases had no gene match. CDR3 loop: CASSPRGMVYEQYF. The CDR3 nucleotides read TGCGCCAGCAGCCCCAGGGGGATGGTCTACGAGCAGTACTTC.

V is TRBV5-4 and J is TRBJ2-7, with 9 bases fitting TRBD2. Germline values: CDR1 SGHNT, CDR2 YYREEE (reference sequence). With V trimmed by 3 bases and J by 3 bases, 4 bases remained unmatched. The CDR3 loop spans 14 amino acids. In nucleotides, the CDR3 is TGTGCCAGCAGCTCTGGACTAGCGCTCTACGAGCAGTACTTC. Residues: CASSSGLALYEQYF.

The genes are TRBV30 and TRBJ1-4, with 7 bases that match TRBD1. This CDR3 comprises 14 residues. The germline V gene encodes CDR1 GTSNPN and CDR2 SVGIG (reference sequence). J lost 4 bases, V lost 5 bases, and 7 bases had no gene match. This CDR3 is CAWGMTGINEKLFF. The DNA for the CDR3 is TGTGCCTGGGGTATGACAGGGATTAATGAAAAACTGTTTTTT.

The chain recombines TRBV4-1 with TRBJ2-7; 11 bases are shared with TRBD2. This CDR3 has 21 residues. V shed 6 bases, J shed 6 bases, and the junction held 28 bases outside the gene matches. Germline lookup yields CDR1 MGHRA and CDR2 YSYEKL. CDR3 nucleotide sequence: TGCGCCAGCAGGCCCTGGGACAGGGCCGGGACTAGCGGTCCCCAGGGGGGCGAGCAGTACTTC. Translation: CASRPWDRAGTSGPQGGEQYF.

V and J are TRBV30 and TRBJ2-2; D call uncertain. This CDR3 is 13 amino acids long. The V end lost 1 base, the J end lost 1 base, and 4 bases lay between the germline ends. Per the germline V gene, CDR1 is GTSNPN and CDR2 is SVGIG (reference sequence). In DNA, the CDR3 is TGTGCCTGGAGTGGACAGAACACCGGGGAGCTGTTTTTT. It is translated as CAWSGQNTGELFF.

In this sample, this clone turned up once. The gene calls are TRBV5-1 and TRBJ1-2; no firm D call. The ends were cut back, 5 bases at V and 3 bases at J, with 11 bases in the middle. The CDR3 has 13 residues. Germline assignment: CDR1 SGHRS and CDR2 YFSETQ. The chain's CDR3 is CASRSPRDYGYTF. The CDR3 DNA follows: TGCGCCAGCAGATCCCCTCGGGACTATGGCTACACCTTC. Looking up the rest from reference TRBV5-1 and TRBJ1-2 gives the full variable domain: KAGVTQTPRYLIKTRGQQVTLSCSPISGHRSVSWYQQTPGQGLQFLFEYFSETQRNKGNFPGRFSGRQFSNSRSEMNVSTLELGDSALYLCASRSPRDYGYTFGSGTRLTVV.

V usage is TRBV4-1 and J usage is TRBJ2-7, with D unresolved. There are 15 residues in the CDR3. Germline V gene lookup returns CDR1 MGHRA and CDR2 YSYEKL. V was pared by 0 bases and J by 3 bases, with 12 bases between. The DNA for the CDR3 is TGCGCCAGCAGCCAAGACTACCAAGAAAGCTACGAGCAGTACTTC. Translation gives CASSQDYQESYEQYF.

CDR3 amino acids: CASSLRTGKLHNEQFF. As DNA, the CDR3 is TGTGCCAGCAGCCTCCGGACAGGGAAACTACACAATGAGCAGTTCTTC. The V and J genes are TRBV7-6 and TRBJ2-1; 8 bases map to TRBD1. The junction had 11 bases not matched to a gene; V was cut back by 5 bases and J by 5 bases. The CDR3 runs to 16 residues. CDR1 is SGHVS, CDR2 FNYEAQ, per germline.

The sample holds one count of this clone. This sequence joins TRBV7-9 and TRBJ2-7; D possibly corresponds to TRBD2 (5 bases). Trimming stripped 5 bases from V and 5 bases from J, with 13 bases between. Germline assignment: CDR1 SEHNR and CDR2 FQNEAQ (reference sequence). The CDR3 is 13 residues long. In nucleotides, the CDR3 is TGTGCCAGCAGCGAGAGTAAGCGGAACGAGCAGTACTTC. Protein product: CASSESKRNEQYF.

The genes are TRBV2 and TRBJ1-6; the match to TRBD1 covers 7 bases. The CDR3 is 15 amino acids. Unmatched junction bases numbered 4, after V lost 8 bases and J lost 0 bases. Germline CDR1 and CDR2: SNHLY and FYNNEI. The CDR3 spells CASERDSSYNSPLHF. In DNA, the CDR3 is TGTGCCAGCGAGAGGGACAGCTCCTATAATTCACCCCTCCACTTT.

The gene calls are TRBV7-9 and TRBJ1-4; possible D gene TRBD1, 5 bases. V lost 7 bases and J 5 bases, leaving 17 bases between the germline ends. The CDR3 contains 15 residues. Germline V CDR1 and CDR2: SEHNR, FQNEAQ (reference sequence). In nucleotides, the CDR3 is TGTGCCAGCACCTCGGGTGGGGGGTGGAATGAAAAACTGTTTTTT. It translates to CASTSGGGWNEKLFF.

This rearrangement joins TRBV11-2 to TRBJ2-3; 10 bases are shared with TRBD2. The CDR3 is 15 amino acids. With 3 bases clipped from V and 1 base from J, the junction kept 1 base outside the gene matches. The germline CDR1 and CDR2 sequences are SGHAT and FQNNGV. The CDR3 DNA is TGTGCCAGCAGCTTCCTAGCGGGGGGCACAGATACGCAGTATTTT. Translated: CASSFLAGGTDTQYF.

This clone occurred once. The chain combines TRBV18 with TRBJ2-7; possibly TRBD2 for D (7 bases). Germline V gene lookup returns CDR1 KGHSH and CDR2 LQKENI. Trimming took off 3 bases at V and 4 bases at J, with 19 bases between the two ends. CDR3 length: 16 amino acids. CDR3 nucleotides: TGTGCCAGCTCACCCATAGTGACGGGGGGCCCATACGAGCAGTACTTC. Encoded protein: CASSPIVTGGPYEQYF.

The V call is TRBV7-9, the J call TRBJ1-4; D unresolved. CDR3 length: 12 amino acids. Germline CDR1 reads SEHNR; CDR2 reads FQNEAQ (reference sequence). Trimming removed 3 bases at V and 7 bases at J, with 6 bases between. The CDR3 DNA sequence: TGTGCCAGCAGCTTCGGTTTTGAAAAACTGTTTTTT. Translation gives CASSFGFEKLFF.

The chain employs TRBV27 and TRBJ2-7, with D perhaps TRBD1 (5 bases). Trimming took 7 bases from V and 3 from J, leaving 13 bases between them. The germline gives CDR1 MNHEY, CDR2 SMNVEV (reference sequence). This CDR3 has 13 residues. CDR3 in amino acids: CASKKDKNYEQYF. DNA for the CDR3: TGTGCCAGCAAGAAGGACAAAAACTACGAGCAGTACTTC.

V usage is TRBV19 and J usage is TRBJ2-4, with D unclear. Germline V gives CDR1 LNHDA, CDR2 SQIVND (reference sequence). CDR3 size: 15 residues. The ends were cut back, 5 bases at V and 5 bases at J, with 16 bases in the middle. CDR3 sequence: CASSWADHSQNIQYF. The CDR3 nucleotides are TGTGCCAGTAGTTGGGCAGACCATTCGCAAAACATTCAGTACTTC.

The chain links TRBV29-1 to TRBJ1-2, with TRBD1 identical over 7 bases. CDR1 is SQVTM and CDR2 is ANQGSEA in the germline V gene. CDR3 length: 15 residues. V was pared by 5 bases and J by 0 bases, with 9 bases of the junction left unmatched. CDR3 bases: TGCAGCGTTCGGGACAGTTCTCCAGCTAACTATGGCTACACCTTC. Its protein product is CSVRDSSPANYGYTF.